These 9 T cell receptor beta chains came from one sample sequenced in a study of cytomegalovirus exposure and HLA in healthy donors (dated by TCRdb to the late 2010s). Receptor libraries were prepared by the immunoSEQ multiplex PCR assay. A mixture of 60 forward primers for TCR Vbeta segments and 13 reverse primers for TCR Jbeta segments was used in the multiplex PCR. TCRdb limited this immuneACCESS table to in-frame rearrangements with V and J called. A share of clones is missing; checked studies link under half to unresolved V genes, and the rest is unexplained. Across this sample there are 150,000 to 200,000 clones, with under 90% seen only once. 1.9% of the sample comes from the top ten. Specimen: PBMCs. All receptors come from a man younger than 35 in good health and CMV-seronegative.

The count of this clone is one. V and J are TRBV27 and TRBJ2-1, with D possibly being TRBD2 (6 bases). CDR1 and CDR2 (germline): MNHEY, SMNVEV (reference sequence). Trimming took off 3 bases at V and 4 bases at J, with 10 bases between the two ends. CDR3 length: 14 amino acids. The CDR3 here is CASSLTRGYNEQFF. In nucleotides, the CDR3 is TGTGCCAGCAGTTTGACTAGGGGATACAATGAGCAGTTCTTC.

In DNA form, the CDR3 reads TGTGCCAGCAGACCTCCGGGACAGGGGTACCATGAGCAGTTCTTC. Its protein product is CASRPPGQGYHEQFF. The rearrangement links TRBV7-3 to TRBJ2-1; 10 positions match TRBD1. The V gene end was trimmed by 6 bases and the J gene end by 8 bases; junction bases not matched to a gene: 10. Germline V gene data show CDR1 as SGHTA and CDR2 as FQGTGA. This CDR3 is 15 amino acids long.

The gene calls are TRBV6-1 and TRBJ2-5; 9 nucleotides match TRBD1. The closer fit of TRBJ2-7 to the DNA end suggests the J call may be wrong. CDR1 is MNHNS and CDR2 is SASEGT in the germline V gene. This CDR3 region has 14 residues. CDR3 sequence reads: CASSITGGSYEQYF. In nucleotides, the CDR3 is TGTGCCAGCAGTATTACAGGGGGCAGCTACGAGCAGTACTTC.

This CDR3 reads CASRIPPGDEAFF. DNA for the CDR3: TGCGCCAGCCGGATTCCCCCCGGAGATGAAGCTTTCTTT. This chain joins TRBV5-1 and TRBJ1-1; D unresolved. Germline values: CDR1 SGHRS, CDR2 YFSETQ. V was cut by 7 bases and J by 7 bases, with 17 bases left in between. The CDR3 totals 13 residues.

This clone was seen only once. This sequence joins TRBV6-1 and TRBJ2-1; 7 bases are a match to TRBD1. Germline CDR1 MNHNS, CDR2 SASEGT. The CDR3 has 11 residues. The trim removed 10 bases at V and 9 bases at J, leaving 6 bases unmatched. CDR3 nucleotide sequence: TGTGCCACTCAGGGGGTGGCTGAGCAGTTCTTC. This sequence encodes CATQGVAEQFF.

CDR3 residues: CASSNGLASSEQYF. In nucleotides, the CDR3 is TGTGCCAGCAGTAATGGACTAGCTAGCTCCGAGCAGTACTTC. The V gene is TRBV6-1, the J gene TRBJ2-7, with 8 nucleotides matching TRBD2. The germline CDR1 and CDR2 sequences are MNHNS and SASEGT. The CDR3 has 14 residues. V dropped 5 bases and J dropped 6; count of bases not matched to a gene: 9.

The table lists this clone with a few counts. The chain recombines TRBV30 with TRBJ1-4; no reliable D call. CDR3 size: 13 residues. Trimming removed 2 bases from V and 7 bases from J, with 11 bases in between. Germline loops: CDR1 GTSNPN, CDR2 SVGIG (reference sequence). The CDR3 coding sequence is TGTGCCTGGAGTCCATCTCAGTTTGAAAAACTGTTTTTT. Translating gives CAWSPSQFEKLFF.

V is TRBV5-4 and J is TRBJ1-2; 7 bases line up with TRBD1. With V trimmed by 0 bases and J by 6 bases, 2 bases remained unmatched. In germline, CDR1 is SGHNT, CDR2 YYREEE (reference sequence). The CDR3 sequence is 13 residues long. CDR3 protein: CASSLEGGNGYTF. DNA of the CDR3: TGTGCCAGCAGCTTGGAAGGGGGCAATGGCTACACCTTC.

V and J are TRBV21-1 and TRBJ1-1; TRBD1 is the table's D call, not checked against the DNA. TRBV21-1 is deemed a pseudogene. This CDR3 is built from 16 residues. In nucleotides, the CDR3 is TGTGCCAGCATAGCCGGGACAGGGTCTATGAACACTGAAGCTTTCTTT. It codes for CASIAGTGSMNTEAFF.